This paragraph reports one T cell receptor (beta chain). Its antigen is still unknown. This sample stems from a study of blood T cells in healthy people across ages. A second PCR, run for about 7 to 11 cycles, used a sample-barcoded 5' primer plus a J-beta primer mix. TCRdb analysed the 5' RACE reads with MiXCR anew, one entry per CDR3 protein. The sample includes 650,000 to 1,000,000 distinct CDR3 sequences, around 34% of them seen just once. Trimming pared 2 bases from V and 2 bases from J, leaving 15 bases between. Per the germline V gene, CDR1 is KGHDR and CDR2 is SFDVKD. This CDR3 has 17 amino acids. General observations from the study: Per-million-T-cell TCR beta diversity fell roughly linearly with age. No conclusive comparison of naive versus antigen-experienced cells was possible with unsorted PBMCs.

This sequence was found in a young man in good health. Material for sequencing was blood. The rearrangement joins TRBV24-1 to TRBJ2-1, with D possibly being TRBD1 or TRBD2 (5 bases each). The CDR3 region has the DNA TGTGCCACCAGTGATTCTACCGGGACGACCACCTACAATGAGCAGTTCTTC. Its protein is CATSDSTGTTTYNEQFF.